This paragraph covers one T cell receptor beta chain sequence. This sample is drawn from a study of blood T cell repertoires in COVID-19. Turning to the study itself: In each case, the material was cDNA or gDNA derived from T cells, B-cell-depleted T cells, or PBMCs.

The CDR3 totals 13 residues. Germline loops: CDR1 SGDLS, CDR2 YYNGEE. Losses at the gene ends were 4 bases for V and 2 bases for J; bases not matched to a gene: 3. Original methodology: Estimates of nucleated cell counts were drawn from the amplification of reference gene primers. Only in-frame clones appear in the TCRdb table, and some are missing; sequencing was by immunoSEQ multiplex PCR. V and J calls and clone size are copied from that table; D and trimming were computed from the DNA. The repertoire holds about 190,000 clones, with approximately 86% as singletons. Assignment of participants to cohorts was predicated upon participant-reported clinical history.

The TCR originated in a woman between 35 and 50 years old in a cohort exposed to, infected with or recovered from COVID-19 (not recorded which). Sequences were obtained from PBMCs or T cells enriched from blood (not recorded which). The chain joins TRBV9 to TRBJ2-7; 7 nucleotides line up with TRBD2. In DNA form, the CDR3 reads TGTGCCAGCAGCAGGGACTACACCTACGAGCAGTACTTC. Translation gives CASSRDYTYEQYF.